Listed here are 14 T cell receptor beta chains from one sample, sequenced in a study of blood T cell repertoires in COVID-19. Clones were sequenced by immunoSEQ multiplex PCR, and TCRdb holds only the in-frame ones, with some missing. The repertoire holds roughly 100,000 clones, with roughly 87% as singletons. Specimen: peripheral blood. Receptor source: a human donor in a cohort sampled during active COVID-19.

This rearrangement joins TRBV2 to TRBJ1-5; TRBD1 aligns across 8 bases. CDR3 length equals 15 residues. J lost 6 bases, V lost 7 bases, and 11 bases had no gene match. Germline CDR1 is SNHLY and CDR2 is FYNNEI. The CDR3 here is CASKNQGAWGQPQHF. The CDR3 nucleotides read TGTGCCAGCAAGAACCAGGGGGCATGGGGTCAGCCCCAGCATTTT.

This sequence joins TRBV6-6 and TRBJ1-1; D perhaps matches TRBD1 (5 bases). CDR1 and CDR2 from the germline V gene are MNHNY and SVGAGI (reference sequence). CDR3 size: 14 residues. Between the trimmed V and J ends, which lost 7 bases and 2 bases, there was a span of 14 bases. This chain's CDR3 is CASIVDSINTEAFF. The DNA of the CDR3 is TGTGCCAGCATTGTCGACAGTATTAACACTGAAGCTTTCTTT.

The rearrangement uses TRBV19 and TRBJ1-1; no clear D gene. This CDR3 spans 14 amino acids. The germline CDR1 and CDR2 sequences are LNHDA and SQIVND (reference sequence). V was shortened by 0 bases and J by 3 bases, with 8 bases between the two germline ends. The CDR3 region is CASSIDSLDTEAFF. The CDR3 DNA is TGTGCCAGTAGTATAGATAGCTTGGACACTGAAGCTTTCTTT.

The chain uses TRBV5-6 and TRBJ1-6, with D tentatively TRBD1 (5 bases). Germline CDR1 is SGHDT and CDR2 is YYEEEE. V gave up 0 bases and J gave up 9 bases, with 10 bases separating them. CDR3 length: 14 residues. This CDR3 is CASSLGQGGSPLHF. CDR3 nucleotide sequence: TGTGCCAGCAGCTTGGGGCAGGGAGGTTCACCCCTCCACTTT.

To note about this clone: Compared with germline, one end of the junction differs, possibly owing to a read error. V usage is TRBV19 and J usage is TRBJ2-4; weak D call: TRBD1 (6 bases). This CDR3 comprises 12 residues. Germline V gives CDR1 LNHDA, CDR2 SQIVND (reference sequence). The CDR3 DNA sequence: TGTGCCAGTAGTATGGATCAGGGGATTCCGTACTTC. As protein: CASSMDQGIPYF.

The chain combines TRBV15 with TRBJ2-1, with 9 bases aligning to TRBD2. Germline V gene lookup returns CDR1 LNHNV and CDR2 YYDKDF (reference sequence). CDR3 length: 17 residues. V dropped 0 bases and J dropped 2; count of bases not matched to a gene: 5. CDR3 in amino acids: CATSRDLREGTYNEQFF. The CDR3 nucleotides read TGTGCCACCAGCAGAGATCTGCGGGAGGGAACCTACAATGAGCAGTTCTTC.

The CDR3 bases are TGCAGCGTCGAGGTGGCCTACGAGCAGTACTTC. Protein: CSVEVAYEQYF. The chain links TRBV29-1 to TRBJ2-7; no clear D. Germline V gene sequence: CDR1 SQVTM, CDR2 ANQGSEA. The CDR3 is made up of 11 amino acids. V lost 6 bases and J lost 2, with 8 bases in between.

In its sample, this clone was seen a few times. This rearrangement joins TRBV6-1 to TRBJ2-7; D unresolved. V shed 2 bases and J shed 0 bases, with 5 bases lying between them. Germline V gene sequence: CDR1 MNHNS, CDR2 SASEGT. The CDR3 totals 13 residues. The CDR3 spells CASSEQFSYEQYF. The CDR3 nucleotides read TGTGCCAGCAGTGAACAGTTCTCCTACGAGCAGTACTTC.

The chain combines TRBV18 with TRBJ2-2, with 10 bases aligning to TRBD2. Germline V gives CDR1 KGHSH, CDR2 LQKENI. The CDR3 covers 15 residues. Trimming took 1 base from V and 7 from J; bases not matched to a gene: 3. The CDR3 sequence: CASSPRLAGDGELFF. In DNA, the CDR3 is TGTGCCAGCTCACCACGCCTAGCGGGAGACGGGGAGCTGTTTTTT.

This clone has just a few counts. V and J are TRBV7-8 and TRBJ1-5; 10 nucleotides line up with TRBD1. The CDR3 extends over 16 amino acids. Trimming took 5 bases from V and 9 from J; bases not matched to a gene: 13. CDR1 and CDR2 from the germline V gene are SGHVS and FQNEAQ. The CDR3 DNA reads TGTGCCAGCAGCCCTTCGGGACAGGGGAGGAAATGGCCCCAGCATTTT. Amino acid sequence: CASSPSGQGRKWPQHF.

V gene TRBV18 combines with J gene TRBJ1-1; 8 bases match TRBD1. This CDR3 spans 16 amino acids. The V gene end was trimmed by 3 bases and the J gene end by 11 bases; junction bases not matched to a gene: 17. CDR1 is KGHSH and CDR2 is LQKENI in the germline V gene. The CDR3 DNA sequence: TGTGCCAGCTCACCCGATAACGGACAGGGCGGCAGAGGCGCTTTCTTT. It is translated as CASSPDNGQGGRGAFF.

The sample holds a few counts of this clone. This chain connects TRBV7-9 to TRBJ1-1, with TRBD1 matching 7 bases. This CDR3 contains 15 residues. Per germline, CDR1 SEHNR and CDR2 FQNEAQ (reference sequence). V gave up 5 bases and J gave up 4 bases; unmatched junction bases: 10. In nucleotides, the CDR3 is TGTGCCAGCAGCCGGAAGCAGGGGGTTGGCACTGAAGCTTTCTTT. Protein: CASSRKQGVGTEAFF.

The chain is built from TRBV28 and TRBJ1-1; tentative D call: TRBD1 (6 bases). CDR1 is MDHEN, CDR2 SYDVKM, per germline. Trimming removed 7 bases from V and 6 bases from J, with 15 bases in between. The CDR3 spans 13 residues. The CDR3 region is CASKGTGPPEAFF. The CDR3 DNA sequence: TGTGCCAGCAAGGGAACAGGGCCCCCTGAAGCTTTCTTT.

The rearrangement links TRBV10-3 to TRBJ2-7; the match to TRBD1 covers 9 bases. Per the germline V gene, CDR1 is ENHRY and CDR2 is SYGVKD. Trimming removed 7 bases from V and 0 bases from J; junction bases left unmatched: 16. The CDR3 runs 18 residues. The CDR3, as DNA: TGTGCCATCACCACATTACCGGGACAGGGATCGAGCTCCTACGAGCAGTACTTC. This translates into CAITTLPGQGSSSYEQYF.